This T cell receptor (beta chain) came from a study of long-term antiretroviral therapy in people with HIV. Runs used v3.0 of the immunoSEQ assay and were done at survey level. Sequencing used immunoSEQ multiplex PCR; TCRdb keeps in-frame clones, though not all of them. The sample comprises approximately 35,000 clones, about 80% of which are singletons, and under 8.5% rests with the top ten. Germline V gene data show CDR1 as MNHNS and CDR2 as SASEGT. V was pared by 4 bases and J by 1 base, with 5 bases of the junction left unmatched. The CDR3 consists of 15 residues. Sequencing used unsorted PBMCs, obtained 2 years after starting antiretroviral therapy. The TCR sequence derives from a woman in her forties or fifties with HIV. The chain joins TRBV6-1 to TRBJ2-3; 7 positions agree with TRBD1. This CDR3 reads CASSGQGVCTDTQYF. Written as DNA, the CDR3 is TGTGCCAGCAGTGGTCAGGGGGTATGCACAGATACGCAGTATTTT.